This TCR beta chain emerged from a study of T cells in localized non-small cell lung cancer. Whole-study results and caveats: It was uninvolved adjacent lung that showed the highest T cell clonality, exceeding tumor. Adjacent lung had a median roughly 58 of the 100 largest tumor clones. Overall survival was longer when the density of T cells in the blood was higher. As only one tumor region underwent sequencing, heterogeneity remains possible.

CDR1 and CDR2 (germline): SGHTA, FQGNSA. V shed 1 base and J shed 4 bases, with 13 bases lying between them. The CDR3 is made up of 15 amino acids. In its sample, this clone was seen once. What it recognizes is unknown. Here immunoSEQ multiplex PCR was the method, and the copy in TCRdb shows in-frame clones only, minus some. The sample lists 30,000 to 35,000 clones, around 93% occurring once. The sequence derives from a female donor of 60 years or more with stage I lung adenocarcinoma. Material: peripheral blood, obtained before any cancer treatment. The chain links TRBV7-2 to TRBJ2-5; D assignment may be TRBD1 or TRBD2 (5 bases each). This chain's CDR3 is CASSLVLGVRETQYF. The CDR3 DNA sequence: TGTGCCAGCAGCTTAGTTCTGGGGGTGAGAGAGACCCAGTACTTC.